What follows are 21 T cell receptor beta chains derived from one specimen sequenced in a study of shared clonotypes between healthy human individuals. The repertoire was sequenced with immunoSEQ multiplex PCR; TCRdb's copy has only in-frame clones and lacks some. The table lists some 2,500,000 clones, about nine tenths of them singletons. The sequenced sample consisted of naive CD4+ T cells from PBMCs. Subset defined: CD45RA+ positively selected. The receptor set was obtained from a man between 18 and 29 years old in good health. Some clones in this sample may be carry-over from other donors' samples.

This clone was detected once. The V gene is TRBV15, the J gene TRBJ2-7, with D hard to call. CDR1 is LNHNV and CDR2 is YYDKDF in the germline V gene (reference sequence). The CDR3 runs 12 residues. V was shortened by 8 bases and J by 6 bases, with 14 bases between the two germline ends. As DNA, the CDR3 is TGTGCCACCGCGAGTAAATTTGGCGAGCAGTACTTC. It specifies CATASKFGEQYF.

The chain joins TRBV7-9 to TRBJ2-5; TRBD2 matches at 11 bases. CDR3 size: 15 residues. J lost 7 bases, V lost 5 bases, and 9 bases had no gene match. Germline V gene sequence: CDR1 SEHNR, CDR2 FQNEAQ (reference sequence). The CDR3 loop reads CASSLTSGEIGTQYF. The CDR3 nucleotides read TGTGCCAGCAGCCTGACTAGCGGGGAGATCGGGACCCAGTACTTC.

This clone came up once. V usage is TRBV13 and J usage is TRBJ2-2; the D is unclear. V was trimmed by 5 bases and J by 3 bases, leaving 16 bases between them. CDR1 and CDR2 from the germline V gene are PRHDT and FYEKMQ (reference sequence). The CDR3 is made up of 16 amino acids. The CDR3 protein is CASSLRSPGHTGELFF. The CDR3 region has the DNA TGTGCCAGCAGCCTCAGGAGCCCTGGGCACACCGGGGAGCTGTTTTTT.

The V call is TRBV9, the J call TRBJ1-4, with D possibly matching TRBD1 (6 bases). The CDR3 spans 16 residues. The germline V gene encodes CDR1 SGDLS and CDR2 YYNGEE. The germline V and J ends were trimmed by 4 bases and 2 bases, with 15 bases remaining between them. CDR3 amino acids: CASSQSRGRTNEKLFF. The CDR3 nucleotides are TGTGCCAGCAGCCAATCCAGGGGCCGGACTAATGAAAAACTGTTTTTT.

This chain connects TRBV2 to TRBJ2-7, with a possible D match to TRBD1 (5 bases). This CDR3 is built from 12 residues. Germline-derived CDR1 and CDR2 are SNHLY and FYNNEI. Deletions cut 7 bases from V and 1 base from J, with 8 bases between. The CDR3 nucleotides read TGTGCCAGCAAGGACAATTCCTACGAGCAGTACTTC. It encodes CASKDNSYEQYF.

The rearrangement uses TRBV4-1 and TRBJ2-7; 10 bases match TRBD2. V lost 4 bases to trimming and J lost 5 bases; unmatched junction nucleotides: 8. CDR1 and CDR2 (germline): MGHRA, YSYEKL. This CDR3 has 15 amino acids. The CDR3 loop reads CASSRGLAGVNEQYF. The CDR3 region has the DNA TGCGCCAGCAGCCGGGGGCTAGCGGGAGTAAACGAGCAGTACTTC.

This rearrangement joins TRBV7-2 to TRBJ2-2, with a weak D call TRBD2 (5 bases). Trimming stripped 2 bases from V and 1 base from J, with 8 bases between. Germline CDR1 SGHTA, CDR2 FQGNSA. The CDR3 sequence is 15 residues long. The CDR3 here is CASSLLALNTGELFF. In DNA, the CDR3 is TGTGCCAGCAGCTTATTAGCGCTGAACACCGGGGAGCTGTTTTTT.

The chain employs TRBV15 and TRBJ2-5; D tentatively reads TRBD1 or TRBD2 (6 bases each). The CDR3 sequence is 13 residues long. V dropped 5 bases and J dropped 13 bases, with 20 bases sitting between them. Germline values: CDR1 LNHNV, CDR2 YYDKDF (reference sequence). The CDR3 loop is CATSASGAGRWYF. The DNA for the CDR3 is TGTGCCACCAGCGCTTCGGGGGCCGGACGATGGTACTTC. The whole variable domain, remainder taken from reference TRBV15 and TRBJ2-5, is DAMVIQNPRYQVTQFGKPVTLSCSQTLNHNVMYWYQQKSSQAPKLLFHYYDKDFNNEADTPDNFQSRRPNTSFCFLDIRSPGLGDTAMYLCATSASGAGRWYFGPGTRLLVL.

V and J are TRBV30 and TRBJ2-4, with 7 positions matching TRBD2. Germline V gene sequence: CDR1 GTSNPN, CDR2 SVGIG (reference sequence). This CDR3 comprises 14 residues. Germline trimming cut 0 bases from V and 4 bases from J; bases unmatched to any gene: 3. The CDR3 DNA reads as TGTGCCTGGAGTGTAGGGGACTATAAAAACATTCAGTACTTC. Protein sequence: CAWSVGDYKNIQYF.

The rearrangement links TRBV28 to TRBJ2-1, with D possibly matching TRBD1 (5 bases). The CDR3 spans 17 residues. Germline V CDR1 and CDR2: MDHEN, SYDVKM. The ends were cut back, 4 bases at V and 7 bases at J, with 23 bases in the middle. CDR3 amino acids: CASSWGSGTGDRNEQFF. In DNA, the CDR3 is TGTGCCAGCAGTTGGGGCTCTGGAACAGGCGATAGAAATGAGCAGTTCTTC.

The V gene is TRBV7-8, the J gene TRBJ1-1, with 7 bases aligning to TRBD1. This CDR3 has 15 residues. Germline trimming cut 1 base from V and 3 bases from J; bases unmatched to any gene: 5. Germline values: CDR1 SGHVS, CDR2 FQNEAQ. The CDR3 DNA sequence: TGTGCCAGCAGCTTAGTTTCAGGGGGTTACACTGAAGCTTTCTTT. Its protein is CASSLVSGGYTEAFF.

With respect to this clone: Other nucleotide sequences in the sample specify the same CDR3. The chain couples TRBV18 to TRBJ2-3; D unresolved. With 3 bases removed from V and 6 bases from J, the gap between germline ends came to 7 bases. From germline, CDR1 is KGHSH and CDR2 LQKENI. The CDR3 consists of 12 residues. This CDR3 reads CASSPGVDTQYF. In nucleotides, the CDR3 is TGTGCCAGCTCACCGGGCGTTGATACGCAGTATTTT.

The rearrangement uses TRBV10-3 and TRBJ1-2; no clear D. The V and J ends lost 10 bases and 9 bases respectively, with 24 bases between them. The CDR3 runs 14 residues. From germline, CDR1 is ENHRY and CDR2 SYGVKD. The CDR3 loop reads CATAWVENSPRYTF. For the CDR3, the DNA is TGTGCCACGGCATGGGTCGAAAATTCGCCCCGCTACACCTTC.

The CDR3 reads CASSLVQREENGEQFF. The CDR3 nucleotides read TGCGCCAGCAGCTTGGTTCAACGGGAGGAAAACGGGGAGCAGTTCTTC. The V and J genes are TRBV5-1 and TRBJ2-1; 7 bases are a match to TRBD2. The CDR3 runs 16 residues. CDR1 and CDR2 from the germline V gene are SGHRS and YFSETQ. The V and J ends lost 0 bases and 10 bases, in that order; junction bases with no gene match: 13.

This chain links TRBV9 with TRBJ2-1, with 8 bases lining up with TRBD1. Losses at the gene ends were 4 bases for V and 12 bases for J; bases not matched to a gene: 9. The CDR3 runs to 13 residues. The V gene's germline CDR1 is SGDLS and CDR2 YYNGEE. The DNA of the CDR3 is TGTGCCAGCAGCCCCAGACAGGGGAAGCGGCAGTTCTTC. It yields the protein CASSPRQGKRQFF. The entire variable domain, with the rest obtained from reference TRBV9 and TRBJ2-1, is as follows: DSGVTQTPKHLITATGQRVTLRCSPRSGDLSVYWYQQSLDQGLQFLIQYYNGEERAKGNILERFSAQQFPDLHSELNLSSLELGDSALYFCASSPRQGKRQFFGPGTRLTVL.

The chain carries TRBV7-9 and TRBJ2-3; D possibly corresponds to TRBD2 (5 bases). Germline assignment: CDR1 SEHNR and CDR2 FQNEAQ (reference sequence). Trimming removed 1 base from V and 4 bases from J, with 9 bases in between. The CDR3 loop spans 14 amino acids. CDR3 in amino acids: CASSLVEGADTQYF. The CDR3 DNA reads TGTGCCAGCAGCTTAGTAGAGGGTGCAGATACGCAGTATTTT.

The chain joins TRBV5-1 to TRBJ2-1; TRBD1 matches 7 bases. Germline V gives CDR1 SGHRS, CDR2 YFSETQ. The V and J ends lost 3 bases and 4 bases, in that order; junction bases with no gene match: 7. The CDR3 totals 15 residues. CDR3 protein: CASSSIRDSYNEQFF. The CDR3 DNA reads TGCGCCAGCAGCTCTATCAGGGACAGTTACAATGAGCAGTTCTTC. The full variable domain, in which reference TRBV5-1 and TRBJ2-1 provide the parts outside the CDR3, is KAGVTQTPRYLIKTRGQQVTLSCSPISGHRSVSWYQQTPGQGLQFLFEYFSETQRNKGNFPGRFSGRQFSNSRSEMNVSTLELGDSALYLCASSSIRDSYNEQFFGPGTRLTVL.

This clone was seen just once. The rearrangement uses TRBV11-3 and TRBJ2-7; possible D gene TRBD2, 5 bases. The germline V and J ends were trimmed by 1 base and 4 bases, with 14 bases remaining between them. CDR1 and CDR2 (germline): SGHNT, YENEEA. The CDR3 runs 15 residues. The CDR3 bases are TGTGCCAGCAGCTTAGCTGGGAGTGGTCCTTACGAGCAGTACTTC. Protein: CASSLAGSGPYEQYF.

The chain recombines TRBV27 with TRBJ2-7; TRBD2 agrees at 7 bases. This CDR3 contains 15 residues. CDR1 is MNHEY, CDR2 SMNVEV, per germline (reference sequence). V lost 5 bases and J lost 2; bases outside the gene matches: 9. Here the CDR3 DNA reads TGTGCCAGCAGTACCAGCGGGACCATCACCTACGAGCAGTACTTC. Its protein is CASSTSGTITYEQYF.

J is TRBJ1-5 and V is TRBV19, with 10 bases lining up with TRBD1. Germline CDR1 is LNHDA and CDR2 is SQIVND (reference sequence). The CDR3 contains 16 residues. V was clipped by 3 bases and J by 2 bases; unmatched bases: 4. DNA of the CDR3: TGTGCCAGTAGTATTACCGGGACAGGGGGCAATCAGCCCCAGCATTTT. Amino acid sequence: CASSITGTGGNQPQHF.

The V and J genes are TRBV6-5 and TRBJ1-2, with a possible D match to TRBD1 (5 bases). Germline V CDR1 and CDR2: MNHEY, SVGAGI. The V end was cut by 6 bases, the J end by 4 bases, with 9 bases between. CDR3 length: 12 residues. The CDR3 here is CASSDRVYGYTF. DNA for the CDR3: TGTGCCAGCAGCGACAGAGTCTATGGCTACACCTTC.